This TCR beta chain was found in a study of shared clonotypes between healthy human individuals. Study findings and constraints: Few donors restricted represented genetic and exposure-history diversity.

Germline CDR1 and CDR2: MNHNS and SASEGT. V was clipped by 2 bases and J by 10 bases; unmatched bases: 15. The CDR3 covers 17 residues. Concerning this clone: The antigen is unknown.

Template for every sorted-subset replicate PCR totaled 200 to 250 ng DNA, 30,000 to 35,000 T cell genomes. Assay: immunoSEQ multiplex PCR; the TCRdb copy retains only in-frame clones and omits some. In the table there are over a million clones, 95% to 99% of which are singletons. The genes are TRBV6-1 and TRBJ2-1, with TRBD2 matching 9 bases. The sequencing sample was made of naive CD4+ T cells sorted from blood. Indicated subset: CD45RA+ positively selected. The receptor was derived from a man aged 25-45 years in good health. CDR3 amino acids: CASSEFRLAGISGEQFF. The CDR3, as DNA: TGTGCCAGCAGTGAATTCCGGCTAGCGGGGATCTCAGGAGAGCAGTTCTTC.